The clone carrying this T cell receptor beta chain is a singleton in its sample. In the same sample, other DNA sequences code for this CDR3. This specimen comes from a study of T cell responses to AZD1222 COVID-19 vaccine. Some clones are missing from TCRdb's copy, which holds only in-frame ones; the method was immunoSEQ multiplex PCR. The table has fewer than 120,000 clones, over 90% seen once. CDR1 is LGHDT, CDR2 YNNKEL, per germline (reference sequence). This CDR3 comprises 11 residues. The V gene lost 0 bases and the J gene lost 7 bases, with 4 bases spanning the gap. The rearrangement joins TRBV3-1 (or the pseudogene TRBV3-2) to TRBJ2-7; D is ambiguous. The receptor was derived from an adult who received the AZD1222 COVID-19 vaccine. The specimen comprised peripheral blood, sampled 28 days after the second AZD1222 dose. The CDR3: CASSQEGEQYF. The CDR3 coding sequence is TGTGCCAGCAGCCAAGAAGGAGAGCAGTACTTC.